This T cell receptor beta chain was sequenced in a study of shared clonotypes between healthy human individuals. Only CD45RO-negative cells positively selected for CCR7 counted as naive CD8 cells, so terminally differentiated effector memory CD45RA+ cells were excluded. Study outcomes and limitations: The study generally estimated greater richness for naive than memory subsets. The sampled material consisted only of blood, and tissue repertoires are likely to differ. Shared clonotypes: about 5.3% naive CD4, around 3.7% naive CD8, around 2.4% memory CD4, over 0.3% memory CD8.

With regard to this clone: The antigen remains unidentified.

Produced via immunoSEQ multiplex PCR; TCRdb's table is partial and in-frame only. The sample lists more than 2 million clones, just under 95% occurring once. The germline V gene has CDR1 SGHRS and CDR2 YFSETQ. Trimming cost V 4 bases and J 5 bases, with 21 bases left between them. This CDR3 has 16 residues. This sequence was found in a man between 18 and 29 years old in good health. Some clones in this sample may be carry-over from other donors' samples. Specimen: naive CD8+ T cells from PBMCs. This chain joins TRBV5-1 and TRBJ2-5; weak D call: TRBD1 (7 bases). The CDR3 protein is CASSPGGGGARETQYF. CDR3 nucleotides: TGCGCCAGCAGCCCCGGAGGAGGGGGCGCGAGGGAGACCCAGTACTTC.